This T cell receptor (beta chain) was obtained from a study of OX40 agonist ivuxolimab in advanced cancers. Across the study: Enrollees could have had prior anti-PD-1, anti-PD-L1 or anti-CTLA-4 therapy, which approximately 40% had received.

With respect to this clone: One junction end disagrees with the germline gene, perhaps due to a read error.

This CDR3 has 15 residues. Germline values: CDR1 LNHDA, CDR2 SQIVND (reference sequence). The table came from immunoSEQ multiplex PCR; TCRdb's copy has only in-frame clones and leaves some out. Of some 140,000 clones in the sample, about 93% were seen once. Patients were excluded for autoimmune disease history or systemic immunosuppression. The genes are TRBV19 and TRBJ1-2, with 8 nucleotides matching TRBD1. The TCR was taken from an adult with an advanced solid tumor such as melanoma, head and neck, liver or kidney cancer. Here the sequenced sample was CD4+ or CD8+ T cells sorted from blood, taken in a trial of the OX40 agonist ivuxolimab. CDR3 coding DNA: TGTGCCAGTAGTCTAGAGACAGGGGCTAACTATGGCTACACCTTC. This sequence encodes CASSLETGANYGYTF.